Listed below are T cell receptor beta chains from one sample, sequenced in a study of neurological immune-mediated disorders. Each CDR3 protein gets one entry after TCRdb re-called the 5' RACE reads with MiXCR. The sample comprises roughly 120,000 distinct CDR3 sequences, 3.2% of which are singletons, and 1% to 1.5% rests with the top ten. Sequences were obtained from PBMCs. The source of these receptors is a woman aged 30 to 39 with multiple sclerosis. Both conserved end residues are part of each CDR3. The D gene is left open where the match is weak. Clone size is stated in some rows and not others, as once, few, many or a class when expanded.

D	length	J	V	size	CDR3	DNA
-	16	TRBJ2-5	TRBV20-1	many	CSARDQPGRIRETQYF	TGCAGTGCTAGAGATCAGCCAGGGAGGATTCGAGAGACCCAGTACTTC
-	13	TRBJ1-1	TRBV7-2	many	CASSFDKNTEAFF	TGTGCCAGCAGCTTCGACAAGAACACTGAAGCTTTCTTT
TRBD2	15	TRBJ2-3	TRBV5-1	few	CASSLFGTNTDTQYF	TGCGCCAGCAGTTTGTTCGGGACTAACACAGATACGCAGTATTTT
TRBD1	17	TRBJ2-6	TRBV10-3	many	CAISDGTDYSGANVLTF	TGTGCCATCAGTGACGGGACAGACTACTCTGGGGCCAACGTCCTGACTTTC
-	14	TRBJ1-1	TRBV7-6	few	CASYAGKANTEAFF	TGTGCCAGCTACGCCGGAAAGGCGAACACTGAAGCTTTCTTT
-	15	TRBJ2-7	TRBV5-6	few	CASSRPGEPPRWQYF	TGTGCCAGCAGCCGACCAGGAGAGCCCCCTCGCTGGCAGTACTTC
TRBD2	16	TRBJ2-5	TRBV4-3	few	CASSPGLASGRETQYF	TGCGCCAGCAGCCCCGGACTAGCTAGCGGGCGTGAGACCCAGTACTTC
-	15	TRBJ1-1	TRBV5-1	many	CASSLGGMASTEAFF	TGCGCCAGCAGCTTGGGTGGGATGGCCAGCACTGAAGCTTTCTTT
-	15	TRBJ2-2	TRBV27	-	CASSLDRLRTGELFF	TGTGCCAGCAGTTTAGACAGATTGAGGACCGGGGAGCTGTTTTTT
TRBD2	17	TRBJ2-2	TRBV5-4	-	CASSLIAGGWNTGELFF	TGTGCCAGCAGCCTCATAGCGGGAGGGTGGAACACCGGGGAGCTGTTTTTT
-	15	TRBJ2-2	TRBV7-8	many	CASSLQGSGTGELFF	TGTGCCAGCAGCTTACAGGGTTCGGGCACCGGGGAGCTGTTTTTT
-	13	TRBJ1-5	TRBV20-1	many	CSAVGRDNQPQHF	TGCAGTGCCGTCGGCAGGGACAATCAGCCCCAGCATTTT
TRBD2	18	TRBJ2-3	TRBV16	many	CASSQYASSGRRDNTQYF	TGTGCCAGCAGCCAATATGCGAGTAGCGGGAGACGAGATAATACGCAGTATTTT
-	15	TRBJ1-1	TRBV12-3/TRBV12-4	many	CASSPGQLGHTEAFF	TGTGCCAGCAGTCCAGGACAGTTGGGCCACACTGAAGCTTTCTTT
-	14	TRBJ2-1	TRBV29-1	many	CSAPKGTSDNEQFF	TGCAGCGCCCCAAAGGGAACTTCCGACAATGAGCAGTTCTTC
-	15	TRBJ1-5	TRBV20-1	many	CSAQEGMVFNQPQHF	TGCAGTGCGCAAGAGGGAATGGTTTTCAATCAGCCCCAGCATTTT